This entry lists 7 T cell receptor beta chains sequenced from one sample in a study of OX40 agonist ivuxolimab in advanced cancers. The method was immunoSEQ multiplex PCR; TCRdb's version includes in-frame clones alone and lacks a portion of them. The sample lists roughly 70,000 clones; 70% to 90% were seen once. The sample here was CD4+ or CD8+ T cells sorted from blood, taken in a trial of the OX40 agonist ivuxolimab. These receptors were collected from an adult with an advanced solid tumor such as melanoma, head and neck, liver or kidney cancer.

As DNA, the CDR3 is TGTGCCAGTGCCCGGGACAGGGCCTACGAGCAGTACTTC. Its translation is CASARDRAYEQYF. This chain connects TRBV19 to TRBJ2-7; TRBD1 matches 9 bases. The ends lost 8 bases at V and 2 bases at J; junction bases unmatched: 4. Germline V CDR1 and CDR2: LNHDA, SQIVND (reference sequence). The CDR3 spans 13 residues.

DNA of the CDR3: TGTGCCAGCAGCTTAGACGGGATAGCGGGAGGTTCCTCCGGGCAGTACTTC. Translation gives CASSLDGIAGGSSGQYF. The chain joins TRBV7-9 to TRBJ2-7, with TRBD2 matching over 10 bases. Per the germline V gene, CDR1 is SEHNR and CDR2 is FQNEAQ (reference sequence). The CDR3 has 17 residues. Trimming removed 1 base from V and 9 bases from J; junction bases left unmatched: 15.

The J gene is TRBJ2-5, the V gene TRBV7-4; D not certain. This CDR3 region has 12 residues. V shed 1 base and J shed 5 bases, with 5 bases lying between them. Per the germline V gene, CDR1 is SGHVT and CDR2 is SQSDAQ. In nucleotides, the CDR3 is TGTGCCAGCAGCTTAGGTTGTGAGACCCAGTACTTC. Its protein is CASSLGCETQYF.

The rearrangement links TRBV19 to TRBJ2-6; D is possibly TRBD2 (6 bases). CDR1 and CDR2 from the germline V gene are LNHDA and SQIVND (reference sequence). Trimming removed 1 base from V and 3 bases from J, with 7 bases in between. This CDR3 region has 15 residues. This chain's CDR3 is CASSIAGVGANVLTF. CDR3 bases: TGTGCCAGTAGTATAGCGGGGGTTGGGGCCAACGTCCTGACTTTC.

The chain recombines TRBV5-6 with TRBJ1-1; D is ambiguous. From germline, CDR1 is SGHDT and CDR2 YYEEEE. V was trimmed by 0 bases and J by 1 base, leaving 10 bases between them. There are 15 residues in the CDR3. The CDR3 nucleotides are TGTGCCAGCAGCTTGGGACGAATCCGGAACACTGAAGCTTTCTTT. Its translation: CASSLGRIRNTEAFF.

CDR3 coding DNA: TGTGCCAGTAGTATCGGGACAGCGAACACCGGGGAGCTGTTTTTT. Translating gives CASSIGTANTGELFF. J is TRBJ2-2 and V is TRBV19, with 7 bases fitting TRBD1. Germline V gene data show CDR1 as LNHDA and CDR2 as SQIVND (reference sequence). The CDR3 is 15 residues long. The junction had 1 base not matched to a gene; V was cut back by 3 bases and J by 0 bases.

The V call is TRBV5-6, the J call TRBJ1-2, with D unclear. Germline V gene lookup returns CDR1 SGHDT and CDR2 YYEEEE. CDR3 length: 13 residues. V dropped 0 bases and J dropped 4 bases, with 7 bases sitting between them. In DNA, the CDR3 is TGTGCCAGCAGCTTGGAACCGCCCTATGGCTACACCTTC. Translation gives CASSLEPPYGYTF.